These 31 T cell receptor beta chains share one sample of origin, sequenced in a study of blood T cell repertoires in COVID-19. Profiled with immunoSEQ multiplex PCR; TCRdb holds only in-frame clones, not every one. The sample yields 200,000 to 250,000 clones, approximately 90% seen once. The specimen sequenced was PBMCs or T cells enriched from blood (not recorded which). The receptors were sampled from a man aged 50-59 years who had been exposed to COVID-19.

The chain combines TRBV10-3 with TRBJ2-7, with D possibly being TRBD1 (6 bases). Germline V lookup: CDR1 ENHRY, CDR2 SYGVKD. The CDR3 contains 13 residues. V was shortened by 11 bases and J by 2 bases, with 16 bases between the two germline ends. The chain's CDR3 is CAVRPPGAYEQYF. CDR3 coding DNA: TGTGCCGTGAGACCCCCAGGGGCCTACGAGCAGTACTTC.

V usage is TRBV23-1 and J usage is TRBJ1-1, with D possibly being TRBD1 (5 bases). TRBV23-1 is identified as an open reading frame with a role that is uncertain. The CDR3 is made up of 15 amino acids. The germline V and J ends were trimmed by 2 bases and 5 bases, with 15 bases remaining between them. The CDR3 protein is CASSQQGGLRTEAFF. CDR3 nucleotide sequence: TGCGCCAGCAGTCAACAGGGAGGCCTTAGAACTGAAGCTTTCTTT.

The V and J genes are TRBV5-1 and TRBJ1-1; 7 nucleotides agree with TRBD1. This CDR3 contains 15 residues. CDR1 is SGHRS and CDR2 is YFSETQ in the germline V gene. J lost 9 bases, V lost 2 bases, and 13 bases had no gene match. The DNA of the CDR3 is TGCGCCAGCAGCTTCACTCTGACAGGGCCCAGGCAAGCTTTCTTT. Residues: CASSFTLTGPRQAFF.

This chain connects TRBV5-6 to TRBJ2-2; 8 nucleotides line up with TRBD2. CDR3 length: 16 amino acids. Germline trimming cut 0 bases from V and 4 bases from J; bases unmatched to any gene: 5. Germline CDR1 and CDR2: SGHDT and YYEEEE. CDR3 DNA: TGTGCCAGCAGCTTGGGGCTAGCGGGTGGCACCGGGGAGCTGTTTTTT. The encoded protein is CASSLGLAGGTGELFF.

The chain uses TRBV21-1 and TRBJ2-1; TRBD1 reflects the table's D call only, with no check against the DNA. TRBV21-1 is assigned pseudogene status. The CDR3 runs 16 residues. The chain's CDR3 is CASSRKECWGAFGQFF. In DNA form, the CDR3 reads TGTGCCAGCAGCAGAAAAGAATGTTGGGGCGCCTTTGGGCAGTTCTTC.

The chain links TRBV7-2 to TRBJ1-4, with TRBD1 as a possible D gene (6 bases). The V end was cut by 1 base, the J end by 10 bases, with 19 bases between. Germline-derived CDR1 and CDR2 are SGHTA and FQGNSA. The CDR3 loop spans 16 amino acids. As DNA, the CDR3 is TGTGCCAGCAGCTTAGTAGTCAGCCGGGACAAGGGAAAACTGTTTTTT. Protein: CASSLVVSRDKGKLFF.

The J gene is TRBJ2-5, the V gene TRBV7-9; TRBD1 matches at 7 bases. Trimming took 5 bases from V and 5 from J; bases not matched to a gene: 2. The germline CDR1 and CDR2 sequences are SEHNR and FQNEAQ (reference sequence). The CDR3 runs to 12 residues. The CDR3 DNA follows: TGTGCCAGCAGCCTACAGGGGGAGACCCAGTACTTC. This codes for CASSLQGETQYF.

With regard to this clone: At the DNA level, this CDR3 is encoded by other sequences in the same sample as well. DNA for the CDR3: TGTGCCAGCAGCGTAGTCGGAGATGGCACAGATACGCAGTATTTT. Translated, it gives CASSVVGDGTDTQYF. The rearrangement links TRBV9 to TRBJ2-3; D gene uncertain. This CDR3 spans 15 amino acids. Trimming took 0 bases from V and 1 from J, leaving 9 bases between them. Germline CDR1 and CDR2: SGDLS and YYNGEE.

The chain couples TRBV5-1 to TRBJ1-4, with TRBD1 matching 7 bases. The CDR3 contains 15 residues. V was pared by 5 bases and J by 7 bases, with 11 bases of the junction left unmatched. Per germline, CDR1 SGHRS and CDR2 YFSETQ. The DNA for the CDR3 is TGCGCCAGCAGTCGCCGGAGGGGGCAGCTTGAAAAACTGTTTTTT. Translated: CASSRRRGQLEKLFF.

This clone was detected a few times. CDR3 DNA sequence: TGCGCCAGCAGCCAAGAAGACAGGGGGCTGGCAGGCTACACCTTC. Its protein product is CASSQEDRGLAGYTF. This sequence joins TRBV4-1 and TRBJ1-2; 10 bases match TRBD1. With V trimmed by 0 bases and J by 8 bases, 6 bases remained unmatched. Germline CDR1 is MGHRA and CDR2 is YSYEKL. The CDR3 covers 15 residues.

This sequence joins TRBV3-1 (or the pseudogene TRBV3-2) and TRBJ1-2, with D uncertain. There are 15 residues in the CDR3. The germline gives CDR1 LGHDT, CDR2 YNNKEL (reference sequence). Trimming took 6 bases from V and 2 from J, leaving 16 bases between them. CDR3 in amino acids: CASSPGLIGNYGYTF. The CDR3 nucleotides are TGTGCCAGCAGTCCGGGTCTCATTGGGAACTATGGCTACACCTTC.

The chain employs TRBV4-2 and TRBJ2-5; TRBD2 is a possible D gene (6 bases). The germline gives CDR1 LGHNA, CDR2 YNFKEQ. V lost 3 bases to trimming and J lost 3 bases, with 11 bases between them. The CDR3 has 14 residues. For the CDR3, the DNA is TGTGCCAGCAGCCACGGGCGGGGAGAAGAGACCCAGTACTTC. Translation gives CASSHGRGEETQYF.

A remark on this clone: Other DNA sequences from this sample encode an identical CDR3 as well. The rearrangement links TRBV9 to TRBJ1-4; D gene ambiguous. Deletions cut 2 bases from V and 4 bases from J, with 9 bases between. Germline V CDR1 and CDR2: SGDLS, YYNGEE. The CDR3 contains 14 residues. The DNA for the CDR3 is TGTGCCAGCAGCGTGTCCCCCCTTAATGAAAAACTGTTTTTT. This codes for CASSVSPLNEKLFF.

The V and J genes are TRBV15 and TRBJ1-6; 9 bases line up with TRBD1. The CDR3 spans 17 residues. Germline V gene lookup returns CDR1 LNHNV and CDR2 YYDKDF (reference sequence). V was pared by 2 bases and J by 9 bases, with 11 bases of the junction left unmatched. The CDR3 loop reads CATSRNNPGQGGSPLHF. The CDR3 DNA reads TGTGCCACCAGCAGAAATAACCCGGGACAGGGTGGTTCACCCCTCCACTTT.

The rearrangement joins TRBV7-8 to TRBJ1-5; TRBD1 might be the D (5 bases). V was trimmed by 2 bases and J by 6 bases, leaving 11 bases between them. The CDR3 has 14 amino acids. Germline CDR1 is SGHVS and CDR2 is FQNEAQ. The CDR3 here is CASSLRQGFQPQHF. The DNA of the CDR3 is TGTGCCAGCAGCTTAAGGCAGGGTTTTCAGCCCCAGCATTTT.

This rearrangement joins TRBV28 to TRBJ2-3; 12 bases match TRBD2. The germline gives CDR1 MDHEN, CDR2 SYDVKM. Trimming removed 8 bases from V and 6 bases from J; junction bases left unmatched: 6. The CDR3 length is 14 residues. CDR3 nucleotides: TGTGCCAGCGCCCTAGCGGGGGGGCCGGATACGCAGTATTTT. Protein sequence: CASALAGGPDTQYF.

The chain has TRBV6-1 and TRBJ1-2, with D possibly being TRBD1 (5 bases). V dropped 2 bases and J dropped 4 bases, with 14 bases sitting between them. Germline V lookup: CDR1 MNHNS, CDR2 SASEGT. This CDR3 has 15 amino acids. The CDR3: CASSENGALSYGYTF. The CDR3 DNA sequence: TGTGCCAGCAGTGAAAATGGGGCGCTTAGCTATGGCTACACCTTC.

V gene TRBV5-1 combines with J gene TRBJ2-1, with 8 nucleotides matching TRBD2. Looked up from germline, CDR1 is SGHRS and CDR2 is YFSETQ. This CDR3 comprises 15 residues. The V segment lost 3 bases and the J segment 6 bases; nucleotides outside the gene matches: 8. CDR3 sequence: CASSYTSGLVNEQFF. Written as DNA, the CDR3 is TGCGCCAGCAGCTATACTAGCGGTCTGGTCAATGAGCAGTTCTTC. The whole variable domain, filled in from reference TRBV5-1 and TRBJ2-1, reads KAGVTQTPRYLIKTRGQQVTLSCSPISGHRSVSWYQQTPGQGLQFLFEYFSETQRNKGNFPGRFSGRQFSNSRSEMNVSTLELGDSALYLCASSYTSGLVNEQFFGPGTRLTVL.

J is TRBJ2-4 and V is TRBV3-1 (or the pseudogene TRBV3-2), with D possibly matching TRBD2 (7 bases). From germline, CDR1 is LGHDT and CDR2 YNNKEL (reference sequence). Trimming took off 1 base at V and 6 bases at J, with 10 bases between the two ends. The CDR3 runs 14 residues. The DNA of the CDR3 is TGTGCCAGCAGCCAAGGGCGGGGGCGAAACATTCAGTACTTC. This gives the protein CASSQGRGRNIQYF.

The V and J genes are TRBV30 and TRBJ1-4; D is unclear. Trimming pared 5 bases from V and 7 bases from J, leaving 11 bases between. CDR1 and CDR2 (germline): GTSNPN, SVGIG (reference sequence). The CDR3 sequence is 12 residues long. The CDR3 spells CAWGPGVEKLFF. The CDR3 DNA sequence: TGTGCCTGGGGACCCGGAGTTGAAAAACTGTTTTTT.

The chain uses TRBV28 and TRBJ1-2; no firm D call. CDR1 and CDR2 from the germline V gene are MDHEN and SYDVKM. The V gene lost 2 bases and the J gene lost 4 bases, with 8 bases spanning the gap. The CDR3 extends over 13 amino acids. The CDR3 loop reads CASSLREVYGYTF. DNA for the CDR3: TGTGCCAGCAGTTTACGGGAGGTCTATGGCTACACCTTC.

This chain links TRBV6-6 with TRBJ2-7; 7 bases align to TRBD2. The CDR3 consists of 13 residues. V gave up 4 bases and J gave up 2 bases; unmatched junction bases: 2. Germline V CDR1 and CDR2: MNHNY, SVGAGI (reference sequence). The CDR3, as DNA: TGTGCCAGCAGTTCCGGGACTACCTACGAGCAGTACTTC. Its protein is CASSSGTTYEQYF.

CDR3 DNA sequence: TGTGCCAGCACCCGGGTGGGTTTGTATGGCTACACCTTC. Its protein is CASTRVGLYGYTF. The genes are TRBV11-2 and TRBJ1-2; no clear D gene. Germline V gene sequence: CDR1 SGHAT, CDR2 FQNNGV. This CDR3 has 13 amino acids. The ends were cut back, 7 bases at V and 5 bases at J, with 14 bases in the middle.

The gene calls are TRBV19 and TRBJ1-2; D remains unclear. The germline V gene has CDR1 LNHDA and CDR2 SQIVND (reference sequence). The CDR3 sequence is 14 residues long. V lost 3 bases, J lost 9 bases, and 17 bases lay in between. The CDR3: CASSIGPRGYRYTF. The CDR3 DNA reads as TGTGCCAGTAGTATCGGGCCCCGAGGGTATCGCTACACCTTC.

DNA of the CDR3: TGCAGTGCTAGCGACTTGATAGGACTGTTTTTT. Translated: CSASDLIGLFF. The chain has TRBV20-1 and TRBJ1-4; D not certain. Trimming cost V 3 bases and J 13 bases, with 12 bases left between them. Germline V CDR1 and CDR2: DFQATT, SNEGSKA (reference sequence). This CDR3 is 11 amino acids long.

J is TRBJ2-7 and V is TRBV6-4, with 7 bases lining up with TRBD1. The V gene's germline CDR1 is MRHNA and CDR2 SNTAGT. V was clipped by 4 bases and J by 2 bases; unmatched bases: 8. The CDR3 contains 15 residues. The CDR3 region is CASSVETGTTYEQYF. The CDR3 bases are TGTGCCAGCAGTGTCGAGACAGGGACAACCTACGAGCAGTACTTC.

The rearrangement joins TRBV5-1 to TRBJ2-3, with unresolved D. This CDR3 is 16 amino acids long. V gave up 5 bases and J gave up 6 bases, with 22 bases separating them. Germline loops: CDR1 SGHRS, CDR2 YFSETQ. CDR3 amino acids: CASRPGSSSLSDTQYF. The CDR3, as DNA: TGCGCCAGCAGACCCGGGTCTTCTTCATTATCGGATACGCAGTATTTT.

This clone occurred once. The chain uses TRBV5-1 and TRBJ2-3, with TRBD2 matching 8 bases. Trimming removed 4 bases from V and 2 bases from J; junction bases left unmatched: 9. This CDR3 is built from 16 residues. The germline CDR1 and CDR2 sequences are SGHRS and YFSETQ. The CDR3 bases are TGCGCCAGCAGCCTCGCTACTAGCGGAACCACAGATACGCAGTATTTT. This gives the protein CASSLATSGTTDTQYF.

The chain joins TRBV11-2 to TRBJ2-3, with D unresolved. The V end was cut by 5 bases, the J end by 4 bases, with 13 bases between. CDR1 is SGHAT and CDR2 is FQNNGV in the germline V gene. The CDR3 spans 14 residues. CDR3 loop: CASSNRVRADTQYF. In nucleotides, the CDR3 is TGTGCCAGCAGCAACCGGGTCCGGGCAGATACGCAGTATTTT.

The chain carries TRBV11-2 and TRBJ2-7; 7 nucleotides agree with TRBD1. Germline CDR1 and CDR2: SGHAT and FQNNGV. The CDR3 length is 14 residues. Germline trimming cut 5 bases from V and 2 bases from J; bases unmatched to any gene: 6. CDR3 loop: CASSLGQNTYEQYV. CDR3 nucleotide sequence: TGTGCCAGCAGCCTGGGACAGAACACCTACGAGCAGTACGTC.

The CDR3 coding sequence is TGTGCCATCAGTGAGTTGCGACAGGGGGCTGGCTACACCTTC. Translating it yields CAISELRQGAGYTF. V gene TRBV10-3 combines with J gene TRBJ1-2; 10 nucleotides match TRBD1. With V trimmed by 1 base and J by 7 bases, 3 bases remained unmatched. The CDR3 runs to 14 residues. The V gene's germline CDR1 is ENHRY and CDR2 SYGVKD.